A single sample is the source of the 8 T cell receptor beta chains below, sequenced in a study of cytotoxic CD8 clonotypes in ibrutinib-treated CLL. Assay: immunoSEQ multiplex PCR; the TCRdb copy retains only in-frame clones and omits some. The sample consists of approximately 350,000 clones, roughly 71% of them appearing once. The specimen was PBMCs, collected after 36 months of ibrutinib treatment. The receptors were sampled from a human donor with chronic lymphocytic leukemia.

This clone was found once. The J gene is TRBJ1-2, the V gene TRBV10-1; D unclear. With 2 bases removed from V and 4 bases from J, the gap between germline ends came to 8 bases. The CDR3 covers 13 residues. Germline-derived CDR1 and CDR2 are WNHNN and SYGVQD (reference sequence). The CDR3 bases are TGCGCCAGCAGTGAGCGGAGCAGCTATGGCTACACCTTC. Amino acids: CASSERSSYGYTF.

This clone has at least ten counts. This rearrangement joins TRBV7-3 to TRBJ2-2; D remains ambiguous. The V end lost 4 bases, the J end lost 0 bases, and 3 bases lay between the germline ends. The CDR3 extends over 13 amino acids. The germline V gene encodes CDR1 SGHTA and CDR2 FQGTGA. CDR3 region: CASSSPNTGELFF. In DNA form, the CDR3 reads TGTGCCAGCAGCTCACCGAACACCGGGGAGCTGTTTTTT.

The rearrangement uses TRBV7-2 and TRBJ1-2; 7 nucleotides agree with TRBD1. This CDR3 region has 17 residues. V dropped 0 bases and J dropped 1; count of bases not matched to a gene: 8. Per the germline V gene, CDR1 is SGHTA and CDR2 is FQGNSA. The CDR3 DNA follows: TGTGCCAGCAGCTTAGCGCCCACGACAGGGATTAACTATGGCTACACCTTC. This gives the protein CASSLAPTTGINYGYTF.

The rearrangement links TRBV27 to TRBJ2-7, with D possibly matching TRBD2 (5 bases). In germline, CDR1 is MNHEY, CDR2 SMNVEV (reference sequence). The ends were cut back, 3 bases at V and 4 bases at J, with 10 bases in the middle. CDR3 length: 13 residues. The CDR3 sequence is CASSFGNWYEQYF. The CDR3, as DNA: TGTGCCAGCAGTTTCGGGAACTGGTACGAGCAGTACTTC.

Only a few counts were recorded for this clone. The chain is built from TRBV11-2 and TRBJ1-2; TRBD1 agrees at 9 bases. The CDR3 extends over 15 amino acids. CDR1 and CDR2 (germline): SGHAT, FQNNGV. After removal of 2 bases from V and 4 bases from J, the junction contained 5 bases not matched to a gene. The CDR3 reads CASSLTGQGFYGYTF. The DNA for the CDR3 is TGTGCCAGCAGCTTAACGGGACAGGGTTTCTATGGCTACACCTTC.

This clone was found a few times. The V gene is TRBV18, the J gene TRBJ1-1; no firm D call. The CDR3 has 17 residues. Germline CDR1 reads KGHSH; CDR2 reads LQKENI. Trimming removed 3 bases at V and 0 bases at J, with 17 bases between. CDR3 loop: CASSPGGFDPVNTEAFF. As DNA, the CDR3 is TGTGCCAGCTCACCCGGCGGGTTCGATCCCGTGAACACTGAAGCTTTCTTT.

The V call is TRBV29-1, the J call TRBJ2-7; 9 bases align to TRBD2. The V gene's germline CDR1 is SQVTM and CDR2 ANQGSEA. The CDR3 spans 14 residues. Losses at the gene ends were 4 bases for V and 7 bases for J; bases not matched to a gene: 11. The CDR3 sequence is CSVGRRGGLGEQYF. The CDR3 DNA reads TGCAGCGTTGGAAGGCGGGGGGGCCTTGGAGAGCAGTACTTC.

The chain carries TRBV4-1 and TRBJ2-7; the D is unclear. Germline V CDR1 and CDR2: MGHRA, YSYEKL. V lost 0 bases and J lost 7, with 7 bases in between. There are 12 residues in the CDR3. The CDR3 spells CASSQDGVEQYF. CDR3 in DNA: TGCGCCAGCAGCCAAGATGGGGTAGAGCAGTACTTC.